Shown below are 25 T cell receptor beta chains from a single sample sequenced in a study of neurological immune-mediated disorders. Via MiXCR, TCRdb re-called the 5' RACE reads, giving one row per CDR3 protein. The sample carries roughly 75,000 distinct CDR3 sequences, around 13% recorded once. Time point noted: longitudinal time-point 1 (baseline). Material: PBMCs. These receptors were taken from a female donor with HTLV-1-associated myelopathy (HAM/TSP).

This clonotype came up many times. This chain uses TRBV10-3 with TRBJ2-7; 7 positions agree with TRBD2. The trim removed 3 bases at V and 5 bases at J, leaving 13 bases unmatched. The CDR3 covers 16 residues. Per the germline V gene, CDR1 is ENHRY and CDR2 is SYGVKD. The DNA for the CDR3 is TGTGCCATCAGTGACCGGACTAGTAAACCCTACGACGAGCAGTACTTC. This sequence encodes CAISDRTSKPYDEQYF.

This clonotype has a count of ten or more. The rearrangement links TRBV28 to TRBJ1-1; no clear D gene. Germline CDR1 and CDR2: MDHEN and SYDVKM. The CDR3 is 15 amino acids. Deletions cut 4 bases from V and 11 bases from J, with 23 bases between. CDR3 sequence (DNA): TGTGCCAGCAGTTCCCTCGTTGGCAGGCCCCTTGGGGCTTTCTTT. The encoded protein is CASSSLVGRPLGAFF. Full variable domain (outside the CDR3, taken from reference TRBV28 and TRBJ1-1): DVKVTQSSRYLVKRTGEKVFLECVQDMDHENMFWYRQDPGLGLRLIYFSYDVKMKEKGDIPEGYSVSREKKERFSLILESASTNQTSMYLCASSSLVGRPLGAFFGQGTRLTVV.

This clonotype appeared a single time. The chain recombines TRBV9 with TRBJ2-5, with TRBD2 matching over 12 bases. The CDR3 loop spans 15 amino acids. Per the germline V gene, CDR1 is SGDLS and CDR2 is YYNGEE. V lost 6 bases to trimming and J lost 5 bases; unmatched junction nucleotides: 8. CDR3 nucleotides: TGTGCCAGCATCCAAGGACTAGCGGGGTACGAGACCCAGTACTTC. The encoded protein is CASIQGLAGYETQYF.

This clonotype appeared many times. The chain joins TRBV29-1 to TRBJ2-4; 8 bases agree with TRBD1. With V trimmed by 6 bases and J by 8 bases, 9 bases remained unmatched. This CDR3 spans 13 amino acids. Germline-derived CDR1 and CDR2 are SQVTM and ANQGSEA. The CDR3 here is CSVAWTGTDIQYF. CDR3 bases: TGCAGCGTCGCCTGGACAGGGACGGACATTCAGTACTTC.

There are many counts of this clonotype. This chain joins TRBV29-1 and TRBJ2-5; D possibly corresponds to TRBD2 (5 bases). Deletions cut 2 bases from V and 5 bases from J, with 15 bases between. From germline, CDR1 is SQVTM and CDR2 ANQGSEA. The CDR3 is 14 residues long. Here the CDR3 DNA reads TGCAGCGTTGAACTCCACTCTAGCAGGGAGACCCAGTACTTC. This gives the protein CSVELHSSRETQYF.

Concerning this clonotype itself: One junction end does not reproduce the germline sequence, and a read error may be involved. This chain connects TRBV20-1 to TRBJ1-5, with a tentative D call TRBD1 (5 bases). From germline, CDR1 is DFQATT and CDR2 SNEGSKA (reference sequence). The CDR3 extends over 14 amino acids. Here the CDR3 reads CIARLVGQVQPQHF. CDR3 coding DNA: TGCATTGCTAGACTCGTGGGGCAGGTTCAGCCCCAGCATTTT.

The chain employs TRBV29-1 and TRBJ1-1; D is perhaps TRBD1 (5 bases). Trimming shortened V by 4 bases and J by 6 bases, and 15 bases separated the two germline ends. Germline V gives CDR1 SQVTM, CDR2 ANQGSEA. The CDR3 consists of 13 residues. CDR3 sequence reads: CSVVGERDPEAFF. Written as DNA, the CDR3 is TGCAGCGTTGTAGGGGAACGGGACCCTGAAGCTTTCTTT.

This clonotype was observed many times. The chain links TRBV28 to TRBJ2-3; a possible D gene is TRBD2 (7 bases). There are 14 residues in the CDR3. The germline V gene has CDR1 MDHEN and CDR2 SYDVKM. V was shortened by 5 bases and J by 5 bases, with 14 bases between the two germline ends. The chain's CDR3 is CASSPNGGRDTQYF. DNA for the CDR3: TGTGCCAGCAGTCCGAACGGGGGGCGAGATACGCAGTATTTT.

This clonotype occurred many times. The rearrangement uses TRBV10-2 and TRBJ2-7; TRBD1 matches 9 bases. V shed 3 bases and J 1 base; nucleotides not matched to a gene: 1. The CDR3 length is 14 residues. Germline V lookup: CDR1 WSHSY, CDR2 SAAADI. CDR3 nucleotides: TGCGCCAGCAGTGAAGGGACAGGGTCCTACGAGCAGTACTTC. This codes for CASSEGTGSYEQYF.

This clonotype was seen many times. V is TRBV5-1 and J is TRBJ2-7; the D is unclear. The ends were cut back, 1 base at V and 5 bases at J, with 16 bases in the middle. Germline V gene lookup returns CDR1 SGHRS and CDR2 YFSETQ. The length of the CDR3 is 15 residues. DNA of the CDR3: TGCGCCAGCAGCTTGCTCTCCCACCAAGTCCACGAGCAGTACTTC. Amino acid sequence: CASSLLSHQVHEQYF.

The sample holds many counts of this clonotype. The rearrangement uses TRBV5-1 and TRBJ1-1; D might be TRBD1 (5 bases). The V end was cut by 0 bases, the J end by 0 bases, with 9 bases between. The germline V gene has CDR1 SGHRS and CDR2 YFSETQ. CDR3 length: 15 residues. The CDR3: CASSLDVGLNTEAFF. The CDR3 DNA reads as TGCGCCAGCAGCTTGGATGTGGGGCTGAACACTGAAGCTTTCTTT. The entire variable domain, with the rest obtained from reference TRBV5-1 and TRBJ1-1, is as follows: KAGVTQTPRYLIKTRGQQVTLSCSPISGHRSVSWYQQTPGQGLQFLFEYFSETQRNKGNFPGRFSGRQFSNSRSEMNVSTLELGDSALYLCASSLDVGLNTEAFFGQGTRLTVV.

This clonotype has ten or more counts. The J gene is TRBJ2-1, the V gene TRBV28; 7 bases map to TRBD2. This CDR3 is built from 15 residues. With 2 bases clipped from V and 3 bases from J, the junction kept 4 bases outside the gene matches. Germline CDR1 MDHEN, CDR2 SYDVKM. The CDR3 here is CASSLGGGFYNEQFF. Written as DNA, the CDR3 is TGTGCCAGCAGTTTAGGGGGGGGGTTCTACAATGAGCAGTTCTTC. The whole variable domain, remainder taken from reference TRBV28 and TRBJ2-1, is DVKVTQSSRYLVKRTGEKVFLECVQDMDHENMFWYRQDPGLGLRLIYFSYDVKMKEKGDIPEGYSVSREKKERFSLILESASTNQTSMYLCASSLGGGFYNEQFFGPGTRLTVL.

The sample holds many counts of this clonotype. The chain employs TRBV21-1 and TRBJ1-1. TRBV21-1 constitutes a pseudogene. The CDR3 has 14 residues. The CDR3 DNA reads as TGTGCCAGCAGCCTCCTTCGGAGGGAGACTGAAGCTTTCTTT. Its protein is CASSLLRRETEAFF.

This clonotype appeared many times. This chain joins TRBV5-1 and TRBJ2-3; a possible D gene is TRBD2 (6 bases). V was pared by 4 bases and J by 1 base, with 16 bases between. From germline, CDR1 is SGHRS and CDR2 YFSETQ. The CDR3 is 16 amino acids. DNA for the CDR3: TGCGCCAGCAGCCTTCAGCCTGGCGGGGGCACAGATACGCAGTATTTT. Its protein product is CASSLQPGGGTDTQYF. The entire variable domain, with the rest obtained from reference TRBV5-1 and TRBJ2-3, is as follows: KAGVTQTPRYLIKTRGQQVTLSCSPISGHRSVSWYQQTPGQGLQFLFEYFSETQRNKGNFPGRFSGRQFSNSRSEMNVSTLELGDSALYLCASSLQPGGGTDTQYFGPGTRLTVL.

There are many counts of this clonotype. V and J are TRBV29-1 and TRBJ2-7; 10 bases are shared with TRBD1. The CDR3 runs to 12 residues. Unmatched junction bases numbered 5, after V lost 7 bases and J lost 5 bases. Germline V CDR1 and CDR2: SQVTM, ANQGSEA. CDR3 amino acids: CSATGTGDEQYF. The CDR3 region has the DNA TGCAGCGCTACCGGGACAGGGGACGAGCAGTACTTC.

Ten or more counts support this clonotype. The chain links TRBV5-4 to TRBJ1-1, with D hard to call. The germline gives CDR1 SGHNT, CDR2 YYREEE (reference sequence). The V gene lost 0 bases and the J gene lost 2 bases, with 8 bases spanning the gap. The CDR3 is 14 amino acids. CDR3 DNA: TGTGCCAGCAGCTTGGATCCACCCAACACTGAAGCTTTCTTT. This translates into CASSLDPPNTEAFF.

The chain links TRBV5-6 to TRBJ2-2, with 8 positions matching TRBD1. The CDR3 is 16 amino acids. Trimming cost V 2 bases and J 4 bases; bases outside gene matches: 7. Per germline, CDR1 SGHDT and CDR2 YYEEEE. The CDR3 loop is CASSFVTGAITGELFF. The CDR3 DNA reads as TGTGCCAGCAGCTTCGTGACAGGGGCGATCACCGGGGAGCTGTTTTTT.

Notes on this clonotype: A clone one base away is much larger, so this may be a read error. J is TRBJ2-6 and V is TRBV12-3 or TRBV12-4; the D gene could be TRBD1 or TRBD2 (5 bases each). CDR3 length: 17 amino acids. Trimming removed 6 bases from V and 0 bases from J, with 15 bases in between. The CDR3 loop is CASSAGARNSGANVLTF. CDR3 sequence (DNA): TGTGCCAGCAGCGCCGGGGCAAGAAACTCTGGGGCCAACGTCCTGACTTTC.

The sample holds many counts of this clonotype. This chain's CDR3 is CASSVGSGIGELFF. CDR3 nucleotide sequence: TGTGCCAGCAGCGTAGGGAGCGGGATCGGGGAGCTGTTTTTT. This chain connects TRBV9 to TRBJ2-2; 7 bases match TRBD2. Germline CDR1 is SGDLS and CDR2 is YYNGEE. The J segment lost 7 bases and the V segment lost 0 bases, leaving 3 bases of the junction unmatched. The CDR3 runs to 14 residues.

This clonotype was counted many times. This rearrangement joins TRBV5-1 to TRBJ2-5; TRBD2 aligns across 10 bases. The CDR3 runs 17 residues. Germline-derived CDR1 and CDR2 are SGHRS and YFSETQ. The V segment lost 0 bases and the J segment 1 base; nucleotides outside the gene matches: 6. The CDR3 DNA follows: TGCGCCAGCAGCTTGGCGGCAGCGGGGGGGCTCCAAGAGACCCAGTACTTC. Protein sequence: CASSLAAAGGLQETQYF.

This clonotype appeared many times. This chain connects TRBV5-1 to TRBJ2-2, with D hard to call. V lost 4 bases and J 7 bases, leaving 11 bases between the germline ends. Per germline, CDR1 SGHRS and CDR2 YFSETQ. This CDR3 has 13 residues. CDR3 coding DNA: TGCGCCAGCAGCATTCGGAGTGACGGGGAGCTGTTTTTT. This encodes CASSIRSDGELFF.

This clonotype was seen repeatedly, ten times or more. V is TRBV27 and J is TRBJ2-7, with TRBD2 identical over 11 bases. The CDR3 covers 15 residues. J was trimmed by 3 bases and V by 6 bases; bases with no gene match: 7. From germline, CDR1 is MNHEY and CDR2 SMNVEV (reference sequence). CDR3: CASSSTGLAGYEQYF. CDR3 sequence (DNA): TGTGCCAGCAGCTCTACCGGACTAGCGGGCTACGAGCAGTACTTC.

The table lists this clonotype with a count of one. A much bigger clone sits one base away, suggesting this may be a read error. The chain couples TRBV6-4 to TRBJ2-2; 10 nucleotides line up with TRBD2. The CDR3 consists of 17 residues. Germline CDR1 reads MRHNA; CDR2 reads SNTAGT. As DNA, the CDR3 is TGTGCCAGCAGTGACGCCTCCGGGACTAGCGACACCCGGGAGCTGTTTTTT. Translation gives CASSDASGTSDTRELFF.

This clonotype was counted ten times or more. This chain uses TRBV5-1 with TRBJ1-1, with D unresolved. Trimming removed 3 bases at V and 5 bases at J, with 11 bases between. The CDR3 sequence is 13 residues long. Looked up from germline, CDR1 is SGHRS and CDR2 is YFSETQ. The CDR3 loop reads CASSSISTTEAFF. For the CDR3, the DNA is TGCGCCAGCAGCTCTATATCCACGACTGAAGCTTTCTTT.

Ten or more counts support this clonotype. The chain has TRBV7-3 and TRBJ1-1; D is unclear. Trimming pared 4 bases from V and 3 bases from J, leaving 9 bases between. Germline-derived CDR1 and CDR2 are SGHTA and FQGTGA. This CDR3 region has 13 residues. CDR3 coding DNA: TGTGCCAGCAGCTCGTACGCAGACACTGAAGCTTTCTTT. The encoded protein is CASSSYADTEAFF.